This passage covers 21 T cell receptor beta chains from one sample sequenced in a study of blood T cell repertoires in COVID-19. The method was immunoSEQ multiplex PCR; TCRdb's version includes in-frame clones alone and lacks a portion of them. This table has under 100,000 clones, approximately 80% appearing once. Material for sequencing was peripheral blood. The receptors were sampled from a woman in her 70s with active or convalescent COVID-19.

The table lists this clone with a count of one. J is TRBJ1-4 and V is TRBV2, with D tentatively TRBD1 (6 bases). CDR1 is SNHLY and CDR2 is FYNNEI in the germline V gene. The CDR3 is 15 residues long. Deletions cut 3 bases from V and 3 bases from J, with 11 bases between. This CDR3 is CASSENRAANEKLFF. The CDR3 DNA reads TGTGCCAGCAGTGAGAACAGGGCTGCTAATGAAAAACTGTTTTTT.

The rearrangement joins TRBV7-2 to TRBJ1-2; 12 nucleotides align to TRBD1. V shed 4 bases, J shed 4 bases, and the junction held 10 bases outside the gene matches. Germline CDR1 and CDR2: SGHTA and FQGNSA. The CDR3 sequence is 17 residues long. DNA for the CDR3: TGTGCCAGCAGCTCCAGCCCGGGACAGGGGGCCGTCTATGGCTACACCTTC. Translation gives CASSSSPGQGAVYGYTF.

The chain has TRBV11-2 and TRBJ2-1; TRBD2 matches at 8 bases. V gave up 10 bases and J gave up 8 bases; unmatched junction bases: 10. Per the germline V gene, CDR1 is SGHAT and CDR2 is FQNNGV. CDR3 size: 13 residues. CDR3: CAISSGGQYEQFF. The CDR3 nucleotides are TGTGCCATCTCGTCGGGGGGGCAGTATGAGCAGTTCTTC.

This rearrangement joins TRBV19 to TRBJ1-1, with a tentative D call TRBD1 (5 bases). CDR1 is LNHDA and CDR2 is SQIVND in the germline V gene (reference sequence). V lost 7 bases, J lost 4 bases, and 16 bases lay in between. CDR3 length: 14 amino acids. The CDR3 bases are TGTGCCAGTAAAGAGGAGGGAAGGGGCACTGAAGCTTTCTTT. Translation: CASKEEGRGTEAFF. Variable domain in full (rest from reference TRBV19 and TRBJ1-1): DGGITQSPKYLFRKEGQNVTLSCEQNLNHDAMYWYRQDPGQGLRLIYYSQIVNDFQKGDIAEGYSVSREKKESFPLTVTSAQKNPTAFYLCASKEEGRGTEAFFGQGTRLTVV.

Only one count was recorded for this clone. The V gene is TRBV6-2 or TRBV6-3, the J gene TRBJ2-7; D possibly corresponds to TRBD2 (6 bases). CDR1 and CDR2 from the germline V gene are MNHEY and SVGEGT. Trimming took 4 bases from V and 4 from J, leaving 20 bases between them. This CDR3 is 16 amino acids long. The CDR3 reads CASSFGGVLTYYEQYF. The CDR3 nucleotides are TGTGCCAGCAGTTTCGGCGGGGTCCTTACGTATTACGAGCAGTACTTC.

CDR3 amino acids: CASSLFADSAFF. The DNA of the CDR3 is TGTGCCAGCAGTTTATTCGCCGACAGTGCTTTCTTT. V is TRBV28 and J is TRBJ1-1; TRBD1 might be the D (5 bases). Trimming left V 1 base short and J 11 bases short, with 11 bases between. CDR1 MDHEN and CDR2 SYDVKM come from the germline V gene. The CDR3 runs 12 residues.

The rearrangement joins TRBV3-1 (or the pseudogene TRBV3-2) to TRBJ2-5, with 8 bases lining up with TRBD2. Germline loops: CDR1 LGHDT, CDR2 YNNKEL (reference sequence). There are 14 residues in the CDR3. V was clipped by 8 bases and J by 3 bases; unmatched bases: 8. In DNA, the CDR3 is TGTGCCAGCGTACGGGGGGGCCGGGAAGAGACCCAGTACTTC. Translated, it gives CASVRGGREETQYF.

V gene TRBV28 combines with J gene TRBJ2-7; no clear D gene. Germline V gives CDR1 MDHEN, CDR2 SYDVKM. The CDR3 length is 13 residues. Trimming took off 8 bases at V and 6 bases at J, with 17 bases between the two ends. CDR3 sequence: CASAPDTPSEQYF. CDR3 nucleotide sequence: TGTGCCAGCGCCCCAGACACGCCGTCCGAGCAGTACTTC.

The V and J genes are TRBV5-8 and TRBJ1-3; D might be TRBD1 (5 bases). The germline CDR1 and CDR2 sequences are SGHTS and YDEGEE. This CDR3 has 15 amino acids. Trimming took 4 bases from V and 1 from J, leaving 12 bases between them. CDR3 residues: CASSGGLFSGNTIYF. The CDR3 nucleotides are TGTGCCAGCAGCGGGGGACTTTTTTCTGGAAACACCATATATTTT.

In nucleotides, the CDR3 is TGTGCCAGCAGCGTAGGAGTGAACACCGGGGAGCTGTTTTTT. Translating gives CASSVGVNTGELFF. This chain links TRBV9 with TRBJ2-2; D is undetermined. CDR1 and CDR2 (germline): SGDLS, YYNGEE. Trimming removed 0 bases from V and 1 base from J, with 4 bases in between. This CDR3 spans 14 amino acids.

The chain has TRBV4-1 and TRBJ1-5; no reliable D call. The CDR3 length is 17 residues. Germline lookup yields CDR1 MGHRA and CDR2 YSYEKL. V shed 0 bases and J shed 2 bases, with 14 bases lying between them. In DNA, the CDR3 is TGCGCCAGCAGCCAAGATCAGAGGCAAGCGGGCAATCAGCCCCAGCATTTT. It encodes CASSQDQRQAGNQPQHF.

The chain carries TRBV10-3 and TRBJ1-5; a possible D gene is TRBD1 (5 bases). The CDR3 sequence is 13 residues long. V lost 6 bases and J 5 bases, leaving 11 bases between the germline ends. Germline V gene data show CDR1 as ENHRY and CDR2 as SYGVKD. Here the CDR3 reads CAIRGGAHQPQHF. CDR3 in DNA: TGTGCCATCAGGGGCGGGGCACATCAGCCCCAGCATTTT.

The chain links TRBV3-1 (or the pseudogene TRBV3-2) to TRBJ2-7, with D possibly matching TRBD2 (6 bases). Trimming took off 6 bases at V and 5 bases at J, with 14 bases between the two ends. Per germline, CDR1 LGHDT and CDR2 YNNKEL (reference sequence). The CDR3 has 13 residues. The CDR3 nucleotides read TGTGCCAGCAGGGGAGGCAAATCCCACGAGCAGTACTTC. The encoded protein is CASRGGKSHEQYF.

The chain links TRBV3-1 (or the pseudogene TRBV3-2) to TRBJ1-2; no clear D. V was cut by 5 bases and J by 10 bases, with 14 bases left in between. Looked up from germline, CDR1 is LGHDT and CDR2 is YNNKEL (reference sequence). The CDR3 loop spans 12 amino acids. CDR3 bases: TGTGCCAGCAGCTCAGGCGGGAGGGCCTACACCTTC. This encodes CASSSGGRAYTF.

V usage is TRBV10-2 and J usage is TRBJ2-1; D call uncertain. The CDR3 extends over 13 amino acids. CDR1 and CDR2 (germline): WSHSY, SAAADI. V was shortened by 3 bases and J by 4 bases, with 7 bases between the two germline ends. The CDR3 here is CASSDTRYNEQFF. The DNA of the CDR3 is TGCGCCAGCAGTGATACGCGGTACAATGAGCAGTTCTTC.

This clone was detected a few times. The chain employs TRBV18 and TRBJ1-1; 10 bases align to TRBD1. With 3 bases clipped from V and 0 bases from J, the junction kept 1 base outside the gene matches. This CDR3 has 15 residues. The V gene's germline CDR1 is KGHSH and CDR2 LQKENI. The DNA of the CDR3 is TGTGCCAGCTCACCGGGACAGGGGATGAACACTGAAGCTTTCTTT. Protein: CASSPGQGMNTEAFF.

This sequence joins TRBV5-4 and TRBJ2-3, with a possible D match to TRBD1 (6 bases). From germline, CDR1 is SGHNT and CDR2 YYREEE (reference sequence). Trimming pared 0 bases from V and 0 bases from J, leaving 11 bases between. There are 16 residues in the CDR3. The CDR3 bases are TGTGCCAGCAGCTTGGCCTCGAGGGGGAGCACAGATACGCAGTATTTT. As protein: CASSLASRGSTDTQYF.

The chain carries TRBV5-5 and TRBJ2-5, with D possibly being TRBD2 (6 bases). The CDR3 length is 15 residues. The ends were cut back, 3 bases at V and 4 bases at J, with 16 bases in the middle. Germline CDR1 reads SGHKS; CDR2 reads YYEKEE (reference sequence). CDR3 loop: CASSWRATLAETQYF. In DNA form, the CDR3 reads TGTGCCAGCAGCTGGAGGGCGACTCTGGCAGAGACCCAGTACTTC.

The chain combines TRBV18 with TRBJ1-5; no definite D call. The germline V gene has CDR1 KGHSH and CDR2 LQKENI. Trimming left V 4 bases short and J 5 bases short, with 12 bases between. The CDR3 is 14 amino acids. CDR3 coding DNA: TGTGCCAGCTCACTCCGTACAACAGATCAGCCCCAGCATTTT. Translated: CASSLRTTDQPQHF. The full variable domain, rest sourced from reference TRBV18 and TRBJ1-5, is NAGVMQNPRHLVRRRGQEARLRCSPMKGHSHVYWYRQLPEEGLKFMVYLQKENIIDESGMPKERFSAEFPKEGPSILRIQQVVRGDSAAYFCASSLRTTDQPQHFGDGTRLSIL.

The chain combines TRBV7-2 with TRBJ2-3; D possibly corresponds to TRBD2 (7 bases). Trimming pared 1 base from V and 6 bases from J, leaving 14 bases between. Germline CDR1 and CDR2: SGHTA and FQGNSA. The CDR3 length is 15 residues. The DNA for the CDR3 is TGTGCCAGCAGCTTAGACCGGGGGGCTTCCGATACGCAGTATTTT. Translated, it gives CASSLDRGASDTQYF.

The chain carries TRBV5-1 and TRBJ1-2; no firm D call. Per germline, CDR1 SGHRS and CDR2 YFSETQ. The CDR3 covers 13 residues. V lost 2 bases to trimming and J lost 1 base, with 6 bases between them. CDR3 DNA sequence: TGCGCCAGCAGCTTAACAGTTAACTATGGCTACACCTTC. Residues: CASSLTVNYGYTF. The variable domain in full, with the rest retrieved from reference TRBV5-1 and TRBJ1-2, is KAGVTQTPRYLIKTRGQQVTLSCSPISGHRSVSWYQQTPGQGLQFLFEYFSETQRNKGNFPGRFSGRQFSNSRSEMNVSTLELGDSALYLCASSLTVNYGYTFGSGTRLTVV.